Below, 8 T cell receptor beta chains from the same sample are listed, as sequenced in a study of blood T cell repertoires in COVID-19. Data came from immunoSEQ multiplex PCR; TCRdb stores just in-frame clones and leaves some out. Of over 150,000 clones in the sample, 86% were seen once. Sequenced sample: peripheral blood. Receptors were obtained from a man aged 50 to 60 with active or convalescent COVID-19.

The chain carries TRBV9 and TRBJ1-3, with TRBD1 matching over 8 bases. V lost 4 bases to trimming and J lost 3 bases; unmatched junction nucleotides: 6. Germline assignment: CDR1 SGDLS and CDR2 YYNGEE. The CDR3 contains 15 residues. The CDR3 bases are TGTGCCAGCAGCCCCCGACAGGGGAATGGAAACACCATATATTTT. Its protein is CASSPRQGNGNTIYF.

This chain links TRBV5-1 with TRBJ1-1; weak D call: TRBD1 (5 bases). The germline CDR1 and CDR2 sequences are SGHRS and YFSETQ. The CDR3 extends over 13 amino acids. Trimming pared 2 bases from V and 5 bases from J, leaving 10 bases between. The CDR3 loop reads CASSFVRTTEAFF. Here the CDR3 DNA reads TGCGCCAGCAGCTTCGTCAGGACAACTGAAGCTTTCTTT.

The V and J genes are TRBV10-3 and TRBJ1-2; 7 bases are shared with TRBD1. Germline CDR1 ENHRY, CDR2 SYGVKD. Trimming took 0 bases from V and 8 from J; bases not matched to a gene: 12. There are 16 residues in the CDR3. This CDR3 reads CAISESPRQGNGGYTF. In DNA, the CDR3 is TGTGCCATCAGTGAGTCGCCCCGACAGGGTAACGGGGGCTACACCTTC.

J is TRBJ2-1 and V is TRBV7-6; 7 bases match TRBD2. Germline values: CDR1 SGHVS, CDR2 FNYEAQ. The CDR3 length is 16 residues. With 0 bases clipped from V and 6 bases from J, the junction kept 8 bases outside the gene matches. Here the CDR3 DNA reads TGTGCCAGCAGCTTAGCGGCGGCTAGCGGATCCAATGAGCAGTTCTTC. Its translation is CASSLAAASGSNEQFF.

The V call is TRBV2, the J call TRBJ2-7, with 8 bases matching TRBD1. The germline CDR1 and CDR2 sequences are SNHLY and FYNNEI. J gave up 12 bases and V 7 bases, and 8 bases lay outside the gene matches. This CDR3 is 11 amino acids long. The CDR3: CASKRTGRVYF. The CDR3 DNA follows: TGTGCCAGCAAGCGGACAGGGCGGGTGTACTTC.

This clone appeared once. The J gene is TRBJ2-7, the V gene TRBV5-8; TRBD2 is a possible D gene (7 bases). The V gene's germline CDR1 is SGHTS and CDR2 YDEGEE. The V and J ends lost 5 bases and 6 bases respectively, with 12 bases between them. This CDR3 has 12 residues. CDR3 nucleotides: TGTGCCAGCAGTTTGAGGGGGGGCGAGCAGTACTTC. Amino acids: CASSLRGGEQYF. Combining the CDR3 with reference TRBV5-8 and TRBJ2-7 gives the whole variable domain EAGVTQSPTHLIKTRGQQATLRCSPISGHTSVYWYQQALGLGLQFLLWYDEGEERNRGNFPPRFSGRQFPNYSSELNVNALELEDSALYLCASSLRGGEQYFGPGTRLTVT.

CDR3 sequence (DNA): TGCGCCAGCAGTCTGATCCTAGCGGGGACGTACTACGAGCAGTACTTC. This codes for CASSLILAGTYYEQYF. This chain joins TRBV5-1 and TRBJ2-7; TRBD2 matches at 9 bases. Germline assignment: CDR1 SGHRS and CDR2 YFSETQ. The V segment lost 5 bases and the J segment 3 bases; nucleotides outside the gene matches: 12. The CDR3 contains 16 residues.

The genes are TRBV18 and TRBJ2-7; 9 bases are a match to TRBD2. The CDR3 length is 14 residues. The V gene end was trimmed by 3 bases and the J gene end by 7 bases; junction bases not matched to a gene: 7. Germline V CDR1 and CDR2: KGHSH, LQKENI. CDR3 in amino acids: CASSPAGGRGEQYF. CDR3 nucleotides: TGTGCCAGCTCACCGGCTGGCGGGAGGGGAGAGCAGTACTTC.